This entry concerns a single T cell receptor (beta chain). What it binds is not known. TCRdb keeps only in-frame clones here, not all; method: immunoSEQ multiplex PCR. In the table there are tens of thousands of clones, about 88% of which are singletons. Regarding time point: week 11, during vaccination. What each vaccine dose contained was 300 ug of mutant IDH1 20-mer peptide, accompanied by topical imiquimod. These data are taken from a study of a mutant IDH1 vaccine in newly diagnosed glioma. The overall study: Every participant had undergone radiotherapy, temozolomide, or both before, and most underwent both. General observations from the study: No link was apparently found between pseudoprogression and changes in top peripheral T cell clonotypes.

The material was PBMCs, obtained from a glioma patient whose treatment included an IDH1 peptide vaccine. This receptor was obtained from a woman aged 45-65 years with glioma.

The DNA of the CDR3 is TGCGCCAGCAGCCAAGATACAGATTCTGGAAACACCATATATTTT. The encoded protein is CASSQDTDSGNTIYF. The chain couples TRBV4-1 to TRBJ1-3; D gene unclear. CDR1 is MGHRA and CDR2 is YSYEKL in the germline V gene. The CDR3 loop spans 15 amino acids. Between the trimmed V and J ends, which lost 0 bases and 1 base, there was a span of 7 bases.